This T cell receptor beta chain was sequenced during a study of T cell repertoires in cytomegalovirus infection. Study-level background: Public TCR beta signatures indicated both CMV infection and matching HLA type. Notes on the study in general: Summed frequency of shared TCR beta families picked out CMV carriers who also had the relevant HLA.

This CDR3 is built from 16 residues. V gave up 3 bases and J gave up 0 bases, with 15 bases separating them. CDR1 SGHTA and CDR2 FQGNSA come from the germline V gene. In its sample, this clonotype was seen once. Its antigen remains unknown. MiXCR, applied by TCRdb to the reads, yields one record per CDR3 protein. The sample includes 160,000 or so distinct CDR3 sequences, roughly 22% seen only once; the top ten take under 30%. V and J are TRBV7-2 and TRBJ2-7; D remains unclear. The sequencing used CD8+ T cells from cultured PBMCs, collected from culture after CMV antigen stimulation. The TCR comes from a human donor in good health (CMV status not recorded). Some clones in this sample may be carry-over from other donors' samples. The CDR3 sequence: CASSLRRAKSSYEQYF. Written as DNA, the CDR3 is TGTGCCAGCAGCTTGAGAAGGGCCAAAAGCTCCTACGAGCAGTACTTC.